A single sample gave rise to the 27 T cell receptor beta chains below, sequenced in a study of CD8 T cells in Susac syndrome. RNA in amounts of roughly 0.5 to 1 ug was reverse transcribed with random hexamers. Each CDR3 protein is one row after TCRdb ran MiXCR on the immunoSEQ multiplex PCR reads. Of roughly 180,000 distinct CDR3 sequences listed, 85% to 95% were seen once; the top ten hold around 0.097%. Specimen: CD4+ T cells from PBMCs. These receptors originate from a human donor with multiple sclerosis.

The chain uses TRBV9 and TRBJ2-5; no clear D gene. CDR1 and CDR2 (germline): SGDLS, YYNGEE. This CDR3 spans 15 amino acids. Trimming removed 0 bases from V and 2 bases from J, with 11 bases in between. The CDR3 DNA sequence: TGTGCCAGCAGCGTAGCTTATTCGGAGCAAGAGACCCAGTACTTC. Its protein is CASSVAYSEQETQYF.

V is TRBV5-1 and J is TRBJ2-7; D is ambiguous. The germline gives CDR1 SGHRS, CDR2 YFSETQ. CDR3 length: 15 residues. Trimming removed 1 base at V and 2 bases at J, with 13 bases between. CDR3 residues: CASSLSLGPPYEQYF. DNA for the CDR3: TGCGCCAGCAGCTTGAGTCTCGGTCCGCCCTACGAGCAGTACTTC.

The rearrangement links TRBV18 to TRBJ2-1, with 7 bases aligning to TRBD1. This CDR3 is 13 amino acids long. Trimming at V came to 4 bases and at J to 8 bases, leaving 5 bases not matched to a gene. Germline V gene data show CDR1 as KGHSH and CDR2 as LQKENI. CDR3 in amino acids: CASSRGTEDEQFF. In DNA, the CDR3 is TGTGCCAGCTCACGTGGGACAGAAGATGAGCAGTTCTTC.

The chain uses TRBV28 and TRBJ2-2; the D is unclear. Germline CDR1 is MDHEN and CDR2 is SYDVKM. The CDR3 consists of 16 residues. V dropped 5 bases and J dropped 0 bases, with 13 bases sitting between them. The CDR3 DNA sequence: TGTGCCAGCAGTCCACCCCCAGGCCCGAACACCGGGGAGCTGTTTTTT. Translation: CASSPPPGPNTGELFF.

This chain uses TRBV9 with TRBJ2-7; D possibly corresponds to TRBD2 (6 bases). Germline assignment: CDR1 SGDLS and CDR2 YYNGEE. Trimming shortened V by 0 bases and J by 2 bases, and 12 bases separated the two germline ends. This CDR3 contains 15 residues. This CDR3 reads CASSVGGLNPYEQYF. In DNA, the CDR3 is TGTGCCAGCAGCGTAGGGGGACTTAACCCCTACGAGCAGTACTTC.

This chain joins TRBV5-8 and TRBJ2-2, with D uncertain. Trimming took 0 bases from V and 5 from J, leaving 5 bases between them. The CDR3 has 13 residues. CDR1 and CDR2 (germline): SGHTS, YDEGEE. The CDR3 bases are TGTGCCAGCAGCTTGGACAGTACCGGGGAGCTGTTTTTT. Translated: CASSLDSTGELFF.

J is TRBJ2-7 and V is TRBV28; no clear D gene. CDR3 length: 10 residues. The V gene's germline CDR1 is MDHEN and CDR2 SYDVKM. With 5 bases removed from V and 7 bases from J, the gap between germline ends came to 6 bases. The CDR3 here is CASSKREQYF. The CDR3 nucleotides read TGTGCCAGCAGTAAAAGGGAGCAGTACTTC.

This chain uses TRBV11-2 with TRBJ2-5; possible D gene TRBD2, 6 bases. The germline CDR1 and CDR2 sequences are SGHAT and FQNNGV. This CDR3 is built from 16 residues. Trimming took off 1 base at V and 2 bases at J, with 14 bases between the two ends. The CDR3 protein is CASSLGAGRGQETQYF. CDR3 DNA: TGTGCCAGCAGCTTAGGGGCGGGACGGGGTCAAGAGACCCAGTACTTC.

This clonotype was seen only once. The rearrangement links TRBV7-2 to TRBJ2-5, with D possibly TRBD1 on 6 matching bases. Germline CDR1 and CDR2: SGHTA and FQGNSA. The CDR3 is made up of 15 amino acids. Between the trimmed V and J ends, which lost 5 bases and 5 bases, there was a span of 18 bases. The CDR3 nucleotides read TGTGCCAGCAGCCCCCAGGGACAAGGAAGGGAGACCCAGTACTTC. It specifies CASSPQGQGRETQYF.

The chain uses TRBV2 and TRBJ2-5; TRBD1 agrees at 8 bases. The J segment lost 4 bases and the V segment lost 7 bases, leaving 8 bases of the junction unmatched. Germline CDR1 is SNHLY and CDR2 is FYNNEI. This CDR3 contains 14 residues. The CDR3 loop is CASNFQGASETQYF. The DNA for the CDR3 is TGTGCCAGCAATTTCCAGGGGGCATCAGAGACCCAGTACTTC.

The chain recombines TRBV24-1 with TRBJ1-4, with 9 bases fitting TRBD1. CDR3 length equals 19 residues. V trimming: 4 bases; J trimming: 0 bases; junction bases outside the gene matches: 11. Germline V gene sequence: CDR1 KGHDR, CDR2 SFDVKD. The CDR3 region is CATSDSPGTGIATNEKLFF. CDR3 nucleotides: TGTGCCACCAGTGACAGTCCCGGGACAGGGATTGCAACTAATGAAAAACTGTTTTTT.

This clonotype was counted between two and nine times. This rearrangement joins TRBV29-1 to TRBJ2-7, with D perhaps matching TRBD1 (6 bases). This CDR3 is built from 11 residues. The V gene's germline CDR1 is SQVTM and CDR2 ANQGSEA. Trimming removed 5 bases at V and 3 bases at J, with 8 bases between. DNA of the CDR3: TGCAGCGTTCGCAGGGGCTACGAGCAGTACTTC. Protein sequence: CSVRRGYEQYF.

This chain links TRBV29-1 with TRBJ2-7; tentatively, D is TRBD2 (6 bases). The CDR3 extends over 17 amino acids. CDR1 SQVTM and CDR2 ANQGSEA come from the germline V gene. V lost 4 bases, J lost 2 bases, and 24 bases lay in between. CDR3 amino acids: CSVVGGPRGVPPYEQYF. CDR3 nucleotides: TGCAGCGTTGTGGGGGGACCGAGGGGCGTTCCCCCCTACGAGCAGTACTTC.

This clonotype was detected only once. The gene calls are TRBV11-2 and TRBJ2-5; tentatively, D is TRBD1 or TRBD2 (5 bases each). The CDR3 is 14 amino acids. V was cut by 5 bases and J by 7 bases, with 17 bases left in between. The germline gives CDR1 SGHAT, CDR2 FQNNGV. CDR3 nucleotide sequence: TGTGCCAGCAGCCCTGTCACGGGGCTGGGGACCCAGTACTTC. Translation gives CASSPVTGLGTQYF.

This chain connects TRBV3-1 to TRBJ1-1; the match to TRBD1 covers 9 bases. The CDR3 length is 15 residues. The trim removed 2 bases at V and 6 bases at J, leaving 7 bases unmatched. Germline CDR1 is LGHDT and CDR2 is YNNKEL (reference sequence). In nucleotides, the CDR3 is TGTGCCAGCAGCCAACTGGGACAGGGAAGATCTGAAGCTTTCTTT. Its protein product is CASSQLGQGRSEAFF.

The chain employs TRBV20-1 and TRBJ2-1; D may be TRBD1 (5 bases). The CDR3 spans 16 residues. With 5 bases removed from V and 0 bases from J, the gap between germline ends came to 17 bases. The germline gives CDR1 DFQATT, CDR2 SNEGSKA (reference sequence). For the CDR3, the DNA is TGCAGTGCTCAAGGGGCCGATTTTAGCTCCTACAATGAGCAGTTCTTC. Amino acid sequence: CSAQGADFSSYNEQFF.

This clonotype showed up just once. The V and J genes are TRBV5-1 and TRBJ2-2; D remains ambiguous. CDR3 size: 15 residues. CDR1 SGHRS and CDR2 YFSETQ come from the germline V gene. The V and J ends lost 0 bases and 5 bases respectively, with 11 bases between them. DNA of the CDR3: TGCGCCAGCAGCTTGGAGACACTCGAGACCGGGGAGCTGTTTTTT. It specifies CASSLETLETGELFF.

The chain has TRBV5-4 and TRBJ1-2; D is possibly TRBD1 (5 bases). V was clipped by 6 bases and J by 7 bases, with 19 bases between them. CDR1 and CDR2 (germline): SGHNT, YYREEE (reference sequence). This CDR3 spans 14 amino acids. The CDR3 bases are TGTGCCAGCACCGGTATCAGGGCCGTGGGTGGCTACACCTTC. Its translation is CASTGIRAVGGYTF.

The V and J genes are TRBV12-3 or TRBV12-4 and TRBJ2-2; TRBD1 matches at 8 bases. V gave up 7 bases and J gave up 2 bases; unmatched junction bases: 6. This CDR3 region has 15 residues. The DNA for the CDR3 is TGTGCCAGCACCCTGGACAGGGCTAACACCGGGGAGCTGTTTTTT. Translating gives CASTLDRANTGELFF.

This clonotype was observed once. This CDR3 reads CASSPPGVEQYF. DNA of the CDR3: TGTGCCAGCAGCCCCCCTGGGGTCGAGCAGTACTTC. The J gene is TRBJ2-7, the V gene TRBV6-2 or TRBV6-3; D gene ambiguous. The V end was cut by 6 bases, the J end by 6 bases, with 12 bases between. There are 12 residues in the CDR3. Looked up from germline, CDR1 is MNHEY and CDR2 is SVGEGT.

CDR3 residues: CSVGSGRGQPQHF. DNA of the CDR3: TGCAGCGTTGGATCGGGGCGAGGGCAGCCCCAGCATTTT. The chain joins TRBV29-1 to TRBJ1-5; possible D gene TRBD1, 5 bases. Trimming took off 4 bases at V and 7 bases at J, with 14 bases between the two ends. The germline CDR1 and CDR2 sequences are SQVTM and ANQGSEA. CDR3 size: 13 residues.

The sample holds a few counts of this clonotype. The chain joins TRBV12-3 or TRBV12-4 to TRBJ2-7; no clear D. CDR3 length: 15 residues. V lost 1 base and J 0 bases, leaving 10 bases between the germline ends. The DNA for the CDR3 is TGTGCCAGCAGTTTAGGGCAGAGGAGCTCCTACGAGCAGTACTTC. It specifies CASSLGQRSSYEQYF.

This chain links TRBV2 with TRBJ2-5; 7 bases align to TRBD1. The CDR3 extends over 17 amino acids. Germline V gene data show CDR1 as SNHLY and CDR2 as FYNNEI. V gave up 4 bases and J gave up 4 bases; unmatched junction bases: 15. The CDR3 is CASSVQGETALGETQYF. The CDR3, as DNA: TGTGCCAGCAGTGTTCAGGGGGAAACCGCCTTGGGAGAGACCCAGTACTTC.

The chain couples TRBV19 to TRBJ2-5, with D possibly being TRBD2 (5 bases). Germline loops: CDR1 LNHDA, CDR2 SQIVND (reference sequence). The CDR3 is 14 residues long. Trimming cost V 10 bases and J 5 bases, with 20 bases left between them. CDR3 region: CATRARGRTETQYF. In DNA, the CDR3 is TGTGCCACGAGAGCTCGCGGGCGGACCGAGACCCAGTACTTC. The full variable domain, completed using reference TRBV19 and TRBJ2-5, is DGGITQSPKYLFRKEGQNVTLSCEQNLNHDAMYWYRQDPGQGLRLIYYSQIVNDFQKGDIAEGYSVSREKKESFPLTVTSAQKNPTAFYLCATRARGRTETQYFGPGTRLLVL.

The rearrangement links TRBV6-6 to TRBJ1-2; unclear D gene. The CDR3 is made up of 11 amino acids. V lost 9 bases and J lost 4, with 9 bases in between. Per germline, CDR1 MNHNY and CDR2 SVGAGI (reference sequence). CDR3 nucleotides: TGTGCCAGTAAAGAGGCCTATGGCTACACCTTC. It translates to CASKEAYGYTF.

This sequence joins TRBV9 and TRBJ1-2, with 10 bases aligning to TRBD1. J gave up 3 bases and V 3 bases, and 5 bases lay outside the gene matches. There are 15 residues in the CDR3. Germline V gene data show CDR1 as SGDLS and CDR2 as YYNGEE. CDR3 bases: TGTGCCAGCAGCGCACACGGACAGGGGGACTATGGCTACACCTTC. Its translation: CASSAHGQGDYGYTF.

This chain joins TRBV5-1 and TRBJ2-1, with 13 bases lining up with TRBD2. Trimming at V came to 4 bases and at J to 12 bases, leaving 7 bases not matched to a gene. This CDR3 comprises 14 residues. Germline V gene data show CDR1 as SGHRS and CDR2 as YFSETQ. CDR3 residues: CASSAGLAGEVQFF. CDR3 sequence (DNA): TGCGCCAGCAGCGCCGGACTAGCGGGAGAGGTGCAGTTCTTC.